Listed here are 8 T cell receptor beta chains from one sample, sequenced in a study of blood T cell repertoires in COVID-19. Data came from immunoSEQ multiplex PCR; TCRdb stores just in-frame clones and leaves some out. The sample contains roughly 80,000 clones, approximately 80% of which appear only once. The sample comprised peripheral blood. Every receptor here comes from a man aged 80 or over with acute or convalescent COVID-19.

V gene TRBV6-1 combines with J gene TRBJ2-5, with a weak D call TRBD2 (5 bases). Germline V gives CDR1 MNHNS, CDR2 SASEGT. CDR3 length: 15 residues. The V gene lost 3 bases and the J gene lost 4 bases, with 15 bases spanning the gap. The CDR3 DNA sequence: TGTGCCAGCAGTGACGGGGTTTCGGTAGGAGAGACCCAGTACTTC. Amino acids: CASSDGVSVGETQYF.

The rearrangement uses TRBV28 and TRBJ2-5, with D possibly being TRBD1 (5 bases). The CDR3 contains 15 residues. Trimming left V 4 bases short and J 2 bases short, with 14 bases between. In germline, CDR1 is MDHEN, CDR2 SYDVKM. The CDR3 spells CASSSTGRLQETQYF. DNA of the CDR3: TGTGCCAGCAGTTCCACAGGACGGCTACAAGAGACCCAGTACTTC. The full variable domain, its missing parts supplied by reference TRBV28 and TRBJ2-5, is DVKVTQSSRYLVKRTGEKVFLECVQDMDHENMFWYRQDPGLGLRLIYFSYDVKMKEKGDIPEGYSVSREKKERFSLILESASTNQTSMYLCASSSTGRLQETQYFGPGTRLLVL.

This rearrangement joins TRBV4-1 to TRBJ1-5; 7 nucleotides line up with TRBD1. The CDR3 totals 15 residues. Looked up from germline, CDR1 is MGHRA and CDR2 is YSYEKL. Trimming took 1 base from V and 7 from J; bases not matched to a gene: 7. The CDR3: CASSQGDSLEQPQHF. The CDR3 nucleotides are TGCGCCAGCAGCCAAGGGGACAGCTTAGAGCAGCCCCAGCATTTT.

The rearrangement links TRBV5-1 to TRBJ2-3, with 10 bases fitting TRBD2. This CDR3 has 17 residues. From germline, CDR1 is SGHRS and CDR2 YFSETQ. V trimming: 0 bases; J trimming: 2 bases; junction bases outside the gene matches: 6. In nucleotides, the CDR3 is TGCGCCAGCAGCTTGGCCCTAGCGGGGGCATCCACAGATACGCAGTATTTT. Translated, it gives CASSLALAGASTDTQYF.

The chain recombines TRBV18 with TRBJ1-4; no firm D call. Germline V gene lookup returns CDR1 KGHSH and CDR2 LQKENI. The germline V and J ends were trimmed by 4 bases and 0 bases, with 12 bases remaining between them. The CDR3 length is 16 residues. The CDR3 loop reads CASSLLELATNEKLFF. CDR3 sequence (DNA): TGTGCCAGCTCACTCTTGGAGTTAGCAACTAATGAAAAACTGTTTTTT. Full variable domain (outside the CDR3, taken from reference TRBV18 and TRBJ1-4): NAGVMQNPRHLVRRRGQEARLRCSPMKGHSHVYWYRQLPEEGLKFMVYLQKENIIDESGMPKERFSAEFPKEGPSILRIQQVVRGDSAAYFCASSLLELATNEKLFFGSGTQLSVL.

The chain combines TRBV19 with TRBJ2-2, with 10 bases lining up with TRBD1. This CDR3 comprises 14 residues. The V gene's germline CDR1 is LNHDA and CDR2 SQIVND (reference sequence). V was pared by 9 bases and J by 7 bases, with 8 bases of the junction left unmatched. In DNA form, the CDR3 reads TGTGCCAGCTGGGACAGGGGAAATTTCGGGGAGCTGTTTTTT. Protein: CASWDRGNFGELFF.

This chain links TRBV10-3 with TRBJ2-3, with TRBD2 matching 9 bases. This CDR3 region has 14 residues. With 5 bases clipped from V and 6 bases from J, the junction kept 6 bases outside the gene matches. Per germline, CDR1 ENHRY and CDR2 SYGVKD. Written as DNA, the CDR3 is TGTGCCATCAGTCCGGGACTAGCTTCGGATACGCAGTATTTT. Translation: CAISPGLASDTQYF.

The chain links TRBV7-9 to TRBJ2-5; no firm D call. The CDR3 length is 15 residues. Trimming removed 0 bases at V and 4 bases at J, with 12 bases between. CDR1 and CDR2 (germline): SEHNR, FQNEAQ (reference sequence). The CDR3 loop is CASSLAGPGPETQYF. The CDR3 nucleotides are TGTGCCAGCAGCTTAGCAGGTCCAGGTCCAGAGACCCAGTACTTC.